This paragraph reports one TCR beta chain. Antigen: not known. Generated by immunoSEQ multiplex PCR, the TCRdb table keeps only in-frame clones and is missing some. This table holds about 64,000 clones, less than 90% found once. The source of the sample is a study of pediatric ulcerative colitis. Across the whole study: Ulcerative colitis patients had pancolitis or left-sided colitis, with confirming histology. Overall study results and limits: Blood samples from a couple of patients yielded substantially fewer templates and were excluded from blood-rectal overlap analysis.

The source is a boy younger than 18 with severe ulcerative colitis. The specimen sequenced was blood.

This CDR3 reads CAIVVGTSANNEQFF. The DNA for the CDR3 is TGTGCCATTGTCGTCGGAACTAGCGCTAACAATGAGCAGTTCTTC. The chain links TRBV7-8 to TRBJ2-1; 7 bases are shared with TRBD2. Per the germline V gene, CDR1 is SGHVS and CDR2 is FQNEAQ. The CDR3 length is 15 residues. Losses at the gene ends were 10 bases for V and 5 bases for J; bases not matched to a gene: 14.